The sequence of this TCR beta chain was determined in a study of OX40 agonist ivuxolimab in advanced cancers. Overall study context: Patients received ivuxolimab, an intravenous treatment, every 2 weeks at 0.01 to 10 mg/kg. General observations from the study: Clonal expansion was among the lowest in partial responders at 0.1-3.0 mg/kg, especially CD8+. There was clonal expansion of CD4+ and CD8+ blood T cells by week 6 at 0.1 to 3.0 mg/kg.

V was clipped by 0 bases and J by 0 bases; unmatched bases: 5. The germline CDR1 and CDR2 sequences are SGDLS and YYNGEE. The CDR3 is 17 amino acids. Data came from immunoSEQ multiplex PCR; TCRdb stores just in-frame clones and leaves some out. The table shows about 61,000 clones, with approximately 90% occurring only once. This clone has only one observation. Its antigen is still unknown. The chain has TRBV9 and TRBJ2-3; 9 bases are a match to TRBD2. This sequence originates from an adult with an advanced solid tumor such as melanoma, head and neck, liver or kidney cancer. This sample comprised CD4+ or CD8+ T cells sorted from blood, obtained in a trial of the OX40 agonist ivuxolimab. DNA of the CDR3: TGTGCCAGCAGCGTAGGGTCCAGCGGGGGGAGCACAGATACGCAGTATTTT. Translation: CASSVGSSGGSTDTQYF. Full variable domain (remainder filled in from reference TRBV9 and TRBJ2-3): DSGVTQTPKHLITATGQRVTLRCSPRSGDLSVYWYQQSLDQGLQFLIQYYNGEERAKGNILERFSAQQFPDLHSELNLSSLELGDSALYFCASSVGSSGGSTDTQYFGPGTRLTVL.